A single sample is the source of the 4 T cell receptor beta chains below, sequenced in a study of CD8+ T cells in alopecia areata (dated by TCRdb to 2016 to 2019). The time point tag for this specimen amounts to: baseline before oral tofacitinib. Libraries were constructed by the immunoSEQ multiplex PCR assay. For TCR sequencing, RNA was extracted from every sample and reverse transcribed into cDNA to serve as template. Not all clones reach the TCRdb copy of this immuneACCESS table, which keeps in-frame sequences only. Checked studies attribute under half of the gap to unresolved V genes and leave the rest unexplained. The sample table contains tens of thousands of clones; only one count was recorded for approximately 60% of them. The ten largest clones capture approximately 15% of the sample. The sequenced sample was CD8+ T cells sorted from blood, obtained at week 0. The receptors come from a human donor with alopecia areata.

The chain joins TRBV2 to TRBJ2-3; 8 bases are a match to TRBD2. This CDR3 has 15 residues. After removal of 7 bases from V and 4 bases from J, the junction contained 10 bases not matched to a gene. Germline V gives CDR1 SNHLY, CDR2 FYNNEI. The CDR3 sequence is CASKTAGGYADTQYF. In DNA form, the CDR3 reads TGTGCCAGCAAGACGGCGGGAGGTTATGCAGATACGCAGTATTTT.

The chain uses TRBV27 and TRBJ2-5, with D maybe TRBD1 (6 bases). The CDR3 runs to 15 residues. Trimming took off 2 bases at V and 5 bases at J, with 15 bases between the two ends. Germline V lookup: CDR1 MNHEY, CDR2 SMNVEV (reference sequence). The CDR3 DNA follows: TGTGCCAGCAGTTTAGAGGGTCAGGGGCCGGAGACCCAGTACTTC. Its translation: CASSLEGQGPETQYF.

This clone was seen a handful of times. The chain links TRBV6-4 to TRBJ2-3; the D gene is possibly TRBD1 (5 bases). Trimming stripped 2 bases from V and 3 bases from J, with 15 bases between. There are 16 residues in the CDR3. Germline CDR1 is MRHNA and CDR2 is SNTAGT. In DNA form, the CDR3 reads TGTGCCAGCAGTGACGGTGCACTGAAGGGGACAGATACGCAGTATTTT. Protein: CASSDGALKGTDTQYF.

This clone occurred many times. CDR3 bases: TGTGCCAGCAGCGCCCCCGAGGGGACGGGCACCGGGGAGCTGTTTTTT. The encoded protein is CASSAPEGTGTGELFF. This chain links TRBV11-2 with TRBJ2-2; D might be TRBD1 or TRBD2, each matching 5 bases. The ends were cut back, 5 bases at V and 4 bases at J, with 17 bases in the middle. The CDR3 runs 16 residues. The V gene's germline CDR1 is SGHAT and CDR2 FQNNGV.